This T cell receptor (beta chain) was found in a study of blood T cell repertoires in COVID-19. Whole-study context: Researchers got acute and convalescent COVID-19 samples from the United States, Italy and Spain. From T cells, B-cell-depleted T cells, or PBMCs came the material, which was cDNA or gDNA.

In the source study's methods: The authors estimated nucleated cell counts from reference gene primer amplification. Assay used: immunoSEQ multiplex PCR; TCRdb lists only in-frame clones, some missing. That table furnishes V, J and clone size, whereas the DNA furnished D and trimming. There are about 45,000 clones in the sample; 70% to 90% occur only once, and about a third lies in the top ten. The CDR3 is 19 residues long. Germline values: CDR1 SGHRS, CDR2 YFSETQ. V lost 0 bases, J lost 4 bases, and 18 bases stayed unmatched. The origin of this receptor is an elderly woman with acute or convalescent COVID-19. This chain connects TRBV5-1 to TRBJ1-2; 7 bases align to TRBD1. The source material was peripheral blood. The CDR3 DNA reads as TGCGCCAGCAGCTTGGCCAATGGGACAGACCCGCACTATGGCTATGGCTACACCTTC. Its translation is CASSLANGTDPHYGYGYTF.